This record concerns one T cell receptor beta chain sequence. Its matching antigen is unknown. Template switching with 5'RACE generated the TCR cDNA and added a universal primer site and UMIs. TCRdb ran MiXCR on the 5' RACE reads and lists one entry per CDR3 protein. The sample lists about 430,000 distinct CDR3 sequences, roughly 20% occurring once. This sample is drawn from a study of T cells after yellow fever vaccination. Study summary: With SMART-Seq v4 Ultra Low Input, the fractions containing low cell numbers were prepared. Study-wide points: Re-detected after boosting: most primary clones, more than 95% of CD4 and 80% to 90% of CD8. By day 5 rather than day 15, the secondary response had peaked, though it was weaker.

This CDR3 is built from 16 residues. Looked up from germline, CDR1 is SQVTM and CDR2 is ANQGSEA. Trimming took off 3 bases at V and 4 bases at J, with 19 bases between the two ends. The material sequenced was PBMCs, taken before the yellow fever booster vaccination. The clonotype was recovered from a man between 18 and 35 years old who received the YFV17D yellow fever vaccine. V usage is TRBV29-1 and J usage is TRBJ2-1; D is possibly TRBD1 or TRBD2 (6 bases each). The CDR3 coding sequence is TGCAGCGTTGATCGTGAGGGGGAGGCGTCATACAATGAGCAGTTCTTC. This codes for CSVDREGEASYNEQFF.